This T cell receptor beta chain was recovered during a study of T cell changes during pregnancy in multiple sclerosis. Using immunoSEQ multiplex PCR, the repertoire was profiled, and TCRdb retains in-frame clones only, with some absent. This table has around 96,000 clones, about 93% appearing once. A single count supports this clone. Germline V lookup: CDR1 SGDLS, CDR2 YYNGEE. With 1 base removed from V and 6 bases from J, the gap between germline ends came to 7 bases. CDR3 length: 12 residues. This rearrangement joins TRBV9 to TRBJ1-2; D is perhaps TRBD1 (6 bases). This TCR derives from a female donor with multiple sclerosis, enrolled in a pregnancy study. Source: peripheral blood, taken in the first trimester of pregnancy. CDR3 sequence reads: CASSVNRDGYTF. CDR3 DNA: TGTGCCAGCAGCGTAAACAGGGATGGCTACACCTTC.